The 30 T cell receptor beta chains below were found in one sample sequenced in a study of cytomegalovirus exposure and HLA in healthy donors. PCR involved 60 Vbeta and 13 Jbeta primers. Sequencing used immunoSEQ multiplex PCR; TCRdb keeps in-frame clones, though not all of them. The profile covers tens of thousands of clones, with roughly 76% appearing a single time and over 1.1% taken by the ten largest. What was sequenced was PBMCs. The source of these receptors is a male donor in good health and CMV-seronegative.

This chain joins TRBV5-1 and TRBJ2-5; TRBD1 matches 8 bases. The ends lost 0 bases at V and 4 bases at J; junction bases unmatched: 2. The CDR3 has 14 amino acids. Germline V gives CDR1 SGHRS, CDR2 YFSETQ. The CDR3 DNA reads TGCGCCAGCAGCTTGGAGCAGGGGGCAGAGACCCAGTACTTC. Amino acids: CASSLEQGAETQYF.

J is TRBJ2-5 and V is TRBV7-8, with D possibly called TRBD1 or TRBD2 (6 bases each). The end of the DNA fits TRBJ2-7 better, so the J call may be wrong. Germline CDR1 reads SGHVS; CDR2 reads FQNEAQ. The CDR3 is made up of 15 amino acids. Here the CDR3 DNA reads TGTGCCAGCAGCCACAGGGTCGGGCGGGACTACGAGCAGTACTTC. It specifies CASSHRVGRDYEQYF.

The rearrangement uses TRBV5-1 and TRBJ1-5, with D perhaps TRBD1 (5 bases). The CDR3 contains 15 residues. V was clipped by 4 bases and J by 3 bases, with 14 bases between them. CDR1 and CDR2 from the germline V gene are SGHRS and YFSETQ. CDR3 sequence: CASSPSGGINQPQHF. The CDR3 DNA reads TGCGCCAGCAGCCCGTCGGGGGGGATCAATCAGCCCCAGCATTTT.

The rearrangement joins TRBV28 to TRBJ2-7; TRBD1 is a possible D gene (6 bases). V lost 3 bases and J lost 6, with 24 bases in between. There are 17 residues in the CDR3. Germline CDR1 reads MDHEN; CDR2 reads SYDVKM. DNA for the CDR3: TGTGCCAGCAGTTTTAGTGTCCACAGGGCAATCTCGTCCGAGCAGTACTTC. Protein sequence: CASSFSVHRAISSEQYF.

The chain joins TRBV7-9 to TRBJ1-1; 7 bases map to TRBD1. The CDR3 is 15 amino acids. V gave up 5 bases and J gave up 2 bases; unmatched junction bases: 8. The V gene's germline CDR1 is SEHNR and CDR2 FQNEAQ (reference sequence). The CDR3 region is CASSRSGGTNTEAFF. CDR3 sequence (DNA): TGTGCCAGCAGCCGATCAGGGGGGACCAACACTGAAGCTTTCTTT.

The chain is built from TRBV28 and TRBJ2-7; a weak D match, TRBD1 (6 bases). There are 16 residues in the CDR3. From germline, CDR1 is MDHEN and CDR2 SYDVKM. Trimming cost V 5 bases and J 2 bases, with 19 bases left between them. The CDR3 coding sequence is TGTGCCAGCAGTGGTTCCGCTCGACAGGTGACCTACGAGCAGTACTTC. The encoded protein is CASSGSARQVTYEQYF.

This chain connects TRBV7-2 to TRBJ1-4; D might be TRBD1 (6 bases). The germline V and J ends were trimmed by 3 bases and 12 bases, with 14 bases remaining between them. The CDR3 totals 13 residues. Per germline, CDR1 SGHTA and CDR2 FQGNSA. The CDR3 loop reads CASSLEQGLQLFF. The CDR3 DNA reads TGTGCCAGCAGCTTGGAACAGGGTCTCCAACTGTTTTTT.

The CDR3 DNA is TGTGCCAGCAGTCTCGGGACTAGCGGGTTGACAGATACGCAGTATTTT. Residues: CASSLGTSGLTDTQYF. The V and J genes are TRBV28 and TRBJ2-3; TRBD2 matches 12 bases. V lost 5 bases to trimming and J lost 3 bases; unmatched junction nucleotides: 6. Germline V CDR1 and CDR2: MDHEN, SYDVKM. The length of the CDR3 is 16 residues.

The table lists this clone with a few counts. The chain employs TRBV19 and TRBJ2-7, with 10 bases lining up with TRBD2. Germline CDR1 LNHDA, CDR2 SQIVND (reference sequence). V shed 6 bases and J 1 base; nucleotides not matched to a gene: 12. The CDR3 consists of 17 residues. The CDR3: CASSYKLAGMASYEQYF. Here the CDR3 DNA reads TGTGCCAGTAGCTATAAACTAGCGGGAATGGCTTCCTACGAGCAGTACTTC. Filled out from reference TRBV19 and TRBJ2-7, the complete variable domain reads DGGITQSPKYLFRKEGQNVTLSCEQNLNHDAMYWYRQDPGQGLRLIYYSQIVNDFQKGDIAEGYSVSREKKESFPLTVTSAQKNPTAFYLCASSYKLAGMASYEQYFGPGTRLTVT.

This chain joins TRBV18 and TRBJ1-1, with 9 bases identical to TRBD1. With 0 bases clipped from V and 4 bases from J, the junction kept 21 bases outside the gene matches. This CDR3 is 21 amino acids long. CDR1 is KGHSH, CDR2 LQKENI, per germline. The CDR3 coding sequence is TGTGCCAGCTCACCACCGCCCGACTACCGGGACAGGGTTGATTGGGGCACTGAAGCTTTCTTT. Its translation is CASSPPPDYRDRVDWGTEAFF. The full variable domain, in which reference TRBV18 and TRBJ1-1 provide the parts outside the CDR3, is NAGVMQNPRHLVRRRGQEARLRCSPMKGHSHVYWYRQLPEEGLKFMVYLQKENIIDESGMPKERFSAEFPKEGPSILRIQQVVRGDSAAYFCASSPPPDYRDRVDWGTEAFFGQGTRLTVV.

V is TRBV29-1 and J is TRBJ1-1; weak D call: TRBD1 (6 bases). V gave up 8 bases and J gave up 0 bases, with 16 bases separating them. The CDR3 loop spans 14 amino acids. The germline CDR1 and CDR2 sequences are SQVTM and ANQGSEA. The CDR3 sequence: CSFRDTRVNTEAFF. The DNA for the CDR3 is TGCAGCTTCCGGGACACACGGGTGAACACTGAAGCTTTCTTT.

In this sample, this clone turned up a few times. The chain combines TRBV7-7 with TRBJ2-1, with 8 bases aligning to TRBD2. The CDR3 loop spans 13 amino acids. CDR1 is SSHAT and CDR2 is FNYEAQ in the germline V gene (reference sequence). After removal of 3 bases from V and 7 bases from J, the junction contained 2 bases not matched to a gene. The CDR3 is CASSLASGNEQFF. Written as DNA, the CDR3 is TGTGCCAGCAGCTTGGCTAGCGGGAATGAGCAGTTCTTC.

The chain couples TRBV20-1 to TRBJ2-1; D might be TRBD2 (5 bases). CDR3 size: 11 residues. V lost 7 bases to trimming and J lost 4 bases, with 8 bases between them. Germline CDR1 DFQATT, CDR2 SNEGSKA (reference sequence). The CDR3 DNA reads TGCAGTGGAGCGGATTACAATGAGCAGTTCTTC. It encodes CSGADYNEQFF.

This chain links TRBV14 with TRBJ2-5; D may be TRBD2 (5 bases). With the DNA end fitting TRBJ2-7 better, the J assignment may be wrong. Germline CDR1 is SGHDN and CDR2 is FVKESK. CDR3 length: 14 amino acids. CDR3 sequence (DNA): TGTGCCAGCGCAGTACAGCGGACTCCCTACGAGCAGTACTTC. Its protein product is CASAVQRTPYEQYF.

The chain couples TRBV6-5 to TRBJ1-2; no clear D. Trimming stripped 5 bases from V and 2 bases from J, with 9 bases between. There are 13 residues in the CDR3. Germline CDR1 reads MNHEY; CDR2 reads SVGAGI. CDR3 coding DNA: TGTGCCAGCAGTGACTACCGGAACTATGGCTACACCTTC. As protein: CASSDYRNYGYTF.

In nucleotides, the CDR3 is TGTGCCAGCAGCCCTGGGACAGGGGGCTACGAGCAGTACTTC. Residues: CASSPGTGGYEQYF. The chain recombines TRBV7-3 with TRBJ2-7; 11 nucleotides align to TRBD1. The germline V gene encodes CDR1 SGHTA and CDR2 FQGTGA. This CDR3 has 14 amino acids. V gave up 5 bases and J gave up 3 bases; unmatched junction bases: 3.

The chain has TRBV6-6 and TRBJ2-7, with D possibly TRBD2 on 6 matching bases. The V and J ends lost 8 bases and 1 base respectively, with 12 bases between them. The CDR3 contains 13 residues. Germline V gene data show CDR1 as MNHNY and CDR2 as SVGAGI (reference sequence). The CDR3: CASGEVRSYEQYF. CDR3 bases: TGTGCCAGCGGGGAGGTTCGTTCCTACGAGCAGTACTTC.

V gene TRBV7-8 combines with J gene TRBJ2-2; no definite D call. The V gene lost 5 bases and the J gene lost 6 bases, with 7 bases spanning the gap. Germline CDR1 SGHVS, CDR2 FQNEAQ. The length of the CDR3 is 12 residues. CDR3 residues: CASSPLAGELFF. In DNA form, the CDR3 reads TGTGCCAGCAGCCCCTTAGCCGGGGAGCTGTTTTTT.

The V call is TRBV5-1, the J call TRBJ2-7, with 8 bases matching TRBD2. Germline assignment: CDR1 SGHRS and CDR2 YFSETQ. J lost 5 bases, V lost 0 bases, and 16 bases had no gene match. The CDR3 runs 18 residues. The chain's CDR3 is CASSLAGTSLTRRNEQYF. The CDR3 DNA is TGCGCCAGCAGCTTGGCCGGGACTAGTCTTACACGGAGGAACGAGCAGTACTTC.

The V gene is TRBV4-1, the J gene TRBJ2-3; 12 bases match TRBD2. The CDR3 contains 15 residues. The V gene end was trimmed by 6 bases and the J gene end by 2 bases; junction bases not matched to a gene: 3. The germline V gene has CDR1 MGHRA and CDR2 YSYEKL. In DNA, the CDR3 is TGCGCCAGCAGGGCTAGCGGGGGGGCCACAGATACGCAGTATTTT. Protein: CASRASGGATDTQYF.

The chain recombines TRBV5-8 with TRBJ1-5; the D is unclear. V was trimmed by 1 base and J by 0 bases, leaving 2 bases between them. CDR1 is SGHTS, CDR2 YDEGEE, per germline. The CDR3 length is 13 residues. CDR3 DNA: TGTGCCAGCAGCTTGTATAGCAATCAGCCCCAGCATTTT. This translates into CASSLYSNQPQHF.

The CDR3 DNA reads TGTGCCAGCAGCTTATACAGGGAAAGGAGTAGCACTGAAGCTTTCTTT. Its protein is CASSLYRERSSTEAFF. This rearrangement joins TRBV11-2 to TRBJ1-1; tentatively, D is TRBD1 (6 bases). This CDR3 has 16 amino acids. The ends were cut back, 2 bases at V and 4 bases at J, with 17 bases in the middle. In germline, CDR1 is SGHAT, CDR2 FQNNGV.

This chain joins TRBV7-9 and TRBJ2-3; the D gene is possibly TRBD2 (6 bases). The CDR3 covers 13 residues. Germline CDR1 is SEHNR and CDR2 is FQNEAQ (reference sequence). The DNA of the CDR3 is TGTGTATCCCGAGCGGGTAACACAGATACGCAGTATTTT. Protein product: CVSRAGNTDTQYF.

The rearrangement links TRBV5-8 to TRBJ1-1; a weak D match, TRBD1 (5 bases). The V and J ends lost 0 bases and 7 bases respectively, with 13 bases between them. CDR3 length: 14 residues. CDR1 and CDR2 from the germline V gene are SGHTS and YDEGEE. The CDR3 spells CASSLAGGRGEAFF. CDR3 nucleotide sequence: TGTGCCAGCAGCTTGGCGGGGGGTCGGGGTGAAGCTTTCTTT.

This clone was detected a few times. The rearrangement uses TRBV5-1 and TRBJ1-1, with TRBD1 matching 10 bases. Germline V CDR1 and CDR2: SGHRS, YFSETQ. The CDR3 totals 15 residues. V was clipped by 0 bases and J by 3 bases; unmatched bases: 2. The CDR3 region has the DNA TGCGCCAGCAGCTTGGGACAGGGGGCGCACACTGAAGCTTTCTTT. Translated, it gives CASSLGQGAHTEAFF. Full variable domain (rest looked up from reference TRBV5-1 and TRBJ1-1): KAGVTQTPRYLIKTRGQQVTLSCSPISGHRSVSWYQQTPGQGLQFLFEYFSETQRNKGNFPGRFSGRQFSNSRSEMNVSTLELGDSALYLCASSLGQGAHTEAFFGQGTRLTVV.

The chain is built from TRBV11-2 and TRBJ1-1; D not certain. V lost 11 bases and J lost 0, with 13 bases in between. CDR3 length equals 13 residues. Germline V gene lookup returns CDR1 SGHAT and CDR2 FQNNGV. The DNA of the CDR3 is TGTGCCTCAGTCCGCCAGATGAACACTGAAGCTTTCTTT. Its translation: CASVRQMNTEAFF.

This clone appeared once. This CDR3 reads CSVEDLDREDRGYTF. The CDR3 DNA sequence: TGCAGCGTTGAAGACCTGGACAGGGAGGACCGTGGCTACACCTTC. The rearrangement joins TRBV29-1 to TRBJ1-2; the match to TRBD1 covers 8 bases. This CDR3 comprises 15 residues. With 0 bases clipped from V and 7 bases from J, the junction kept 10 bases outside the gene matches. CDR1 is SQVTM and CDR2 is ANQGSEA in the germline V gene.

The rearrangement uses TRBV11-2 and TRBJ2-5, with 10 nucleotides matching TRBD2. The ends lost 3 bases at V and 11 bases at J; junction bases unmatched: 15. This CDR3 comprises 16 residues. The V gene's germline CDR1 is SGHAT and CDR2 FQNNGV. The CDR3 spells CASSLRPKREGREQYF. The DNA of the CDR3 is TGTGCCAGCAGCTTGAGGCCAAAGCGGGAGGGCCGTGAGCAGTACTTC.

V is TRBV7-2 and J is TRBJ2-5; D possibly corresponds to TRBD2 (6 bases). Germline V gene sequence: CDR1 SGHTA, CDR2 FQGNSA. V was clipped by 1 base and J by 1 base, with 10 bases between them. The CDR3 is 15 amino acids. The CDR3 DNA reads as TGTGCCAGCAGCTTAGAGGTAGCGGTCCAAGAGACCCAGTACTTC. Amino acid sequence: CASSLEVAVQETQYF. Full variable domain (rest looked up from reference TRBV7-2 and TRBJ2-5): GAGVSQSPSNKVTEKGKDVELRCDPISGHTALYWYRQSLGQGLEFLIYFQGNSAPDKSGLPSDRFSAERTGGSVSTLTIQRTQQEDSAVYLCASSLEVAVQETQYFGPGTRLLVL.

The V gene is TRBV7-2, the J gene TRBJ1-2; D is ambiguous. The length of the CDR3 is 15 residues. The V and J ends lost 1 base and 4 bases respectively, with 13 bases between them. Looked up from germline, CDR1 is SGHTA and CDR2 is FQGNSA. The DNA of the CDR3 is TGTGCCAGCAGCTTAGTTGGTACAGAAGGCTATGGCTACACCTTC. This encodes CASSLVGTEGYGYTF. The whole variable domain, filled in from reference TRBV7-2 and TRBJ1-2, reads GAGVSQSPSNKVTEKGKDVELRCDPISGHTALYWYRQSLGQGLEFLIYFQGNSAPDKSGLPSDRFSAERTGGSVSTLTIQRTQQEDSAVYLCASSLVGTEGYGYTFGSGTRLTVV.